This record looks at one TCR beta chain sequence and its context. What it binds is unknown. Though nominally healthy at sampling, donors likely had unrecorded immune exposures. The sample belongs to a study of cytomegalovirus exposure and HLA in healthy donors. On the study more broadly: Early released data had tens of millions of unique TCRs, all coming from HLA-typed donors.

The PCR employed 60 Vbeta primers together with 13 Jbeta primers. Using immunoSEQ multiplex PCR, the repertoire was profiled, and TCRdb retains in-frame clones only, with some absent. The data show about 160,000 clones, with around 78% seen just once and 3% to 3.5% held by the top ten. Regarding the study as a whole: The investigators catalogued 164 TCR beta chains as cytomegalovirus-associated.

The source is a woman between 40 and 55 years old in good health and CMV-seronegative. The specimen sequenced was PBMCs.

The CDR3 spells CASSSPGLAGYNEQFF. CDR3 in DNA: TGTGCCAGCAGTTCGCCGGGACTAGCGGGGTACAATGAGCAGTTCTTC. The chain is built from TRBV7-2 and TRBJ2-1, with TRBD2 matching 13 bases. The trim removed 6 bases at V and 4 bases at J, leaving 6 bases unmatched. Germline CDR1 reads SGHTA; CDR2 reads FQGNSA. This CDR3 has 16 amino acids. Filled out from reference TRBV7-2 and TRBJ2-1, the complete variable domain reads GAGVSQSPSNKVTEKGKDVELRCDPISGHTALYWYRQSLGQGLEFLIYFQGNSAPDKSGLPSDRFSAERTGGSVSTLTIQRTQQEDSAVYLCASSSPGLAGYNEQFFGPGTRLTVL.